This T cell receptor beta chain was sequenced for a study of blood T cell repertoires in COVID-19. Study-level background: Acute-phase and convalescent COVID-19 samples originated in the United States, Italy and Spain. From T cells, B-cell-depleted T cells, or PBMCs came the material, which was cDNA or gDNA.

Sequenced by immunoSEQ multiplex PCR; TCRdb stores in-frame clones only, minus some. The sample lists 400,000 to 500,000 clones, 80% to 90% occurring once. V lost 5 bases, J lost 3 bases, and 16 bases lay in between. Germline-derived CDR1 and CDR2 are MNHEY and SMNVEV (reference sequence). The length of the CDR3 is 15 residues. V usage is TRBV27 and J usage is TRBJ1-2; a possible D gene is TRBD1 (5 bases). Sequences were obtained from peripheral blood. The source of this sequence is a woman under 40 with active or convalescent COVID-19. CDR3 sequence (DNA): TGTGCCAGCAGTGAGAACTACGGGGGACACTATGGCTACACCTTC. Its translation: CASSENYGGHYGYTF.